This TCR beta chain derives from a study of blood T cell repertoires in COVID-19. As for the study in general: Acute-phase and convalescent COVID-19 samples originated in the United States, Italy and Spain. The analysed material was cDNA or gDNA that came from T cells, B-cell-depleted T cells, or PBMCs.

Original processing methods: Using reference gene primer amplification, nucleated cell counts were estimated. Method: immunoSEQ multiplex PCR; TCRdb's copy keeps in-frame clones and lacks some. The V and J calls and clone size are taken from that table; D and trimming were inferred from the DNA. The repertoire holds about 14,000 clones, with 90% as singletons. Germline V CDR1 and CDR2: SGHNT, YYREEE (reference sequence). CDR3 length: 17 amino acids. The V end was cut by 0 bases, the J end by 0 bases, with 14 bases between. The sequencing sample was made of peripheral blood. This receptor was obtained from a human donor in a cohort sampled during active COVID-19. V is TRBV5-4 and J is TRBJ2-3; tentatively, D is TRBD2 (5 bases). DNA of the CDR3: TGTGCCAGCAGCTTGGCGAGGGTAGAGACTAGCACAGATACGCAGTATTTT. As protein: CASSLARVETSTDTQYF.